This TCR beta chain was retrieved from a study of T cells in tumors after PD-1 blockade (dated by TCRdb to about 2019). A note on the overall study: Patients with prior checkpoint blockade, systemic immunosuppressant use, or recent radiotherapy or other anti-cancer therapy within 4 weeks were excluded. Ongoing daily vismodegib 150 mg was also given to a subset of patients during anti-PD-1 treatment. On average, peripheral blood samples had more than 90,000 TCR templates (range roughly 24,679-290,000) and under 40,000 unique clonotypes. Using site-matched tumors from BCC or SCC patients sampled before and after anti-PD-1 therapy, the study carried out paired single-cell RNA and TCR sequencing. Bulk TCR sequencing was performed on roughly nine peripheral blood samples from a handful of patients to compare blood and tumor clonotypes. Patients received pembrolizumab 200 mg every 3 weeks or cemiplimab 350 mg every 2 weeks. RECIST version 1.1 was used to assess clinical response. What the authors observed across the whole study: The source of novel T cell clones was not identified and could include lymphoid organs or rare unexpanded clones within the tumor or its periphery. Approximately 40% of the TCR clonotypes from tumors also showed up in blood, and some novel exhausted tumor clones were present in pre-treatment blood, which suggests peripheral recruitment.

What the time point label conveys for this sample: before anti-PD-1 therapy. Genomic DNA extracted from tumor biopsies or peripheral blood was used for bulk TCRbeta sequencing, with input ranging from about 600 ng to 6,004 ng. Every patient had histologically proven advanced or metastatic basal or squamous cell carcinoma and was a poor candidate for surgical resection. The basal cell carcinoma cohort was made up of roughly ten patients, and bulk tumor TCR sequencing was performed for roughly 8 of these patients. From the cysteine through the phenylalanine, the CDR3 covers 17 amino acids. Just the 51-base CDR3 DNA is kept, in frame starting at base 1. CDR1 MRHNA and CDR2 SNTAGT are derived from the germline V gene. The trim is 3 bases for V and 0 bases for J, with a gap of 12 bases between the germline ends. Deep TCRbeta sequencing was performed with the immunoSEQ platform. The original methods were these. Only productive rearrangements were exported from the immunoSEQ Analyzer for further analysis. T cell phenotypes were assigned to bulk TCRbeta clonotypes by matching to single-cell RNA+TCR-seq clones sharing the same TCRbeta sequence. Using bulk TCR sequencing data, clone enrichment in tumor was calculated by dividing a clone's tumor frequency by the same clone's PBMC frequency. TCRs were sorted with GLIPH into specificity groups, meaning clusters of distinct TCRs that share CDR3 motifs and likely recognize common antigens. Here the immuneACCESS table is served through TCRdb, limited to in-frame sequences with V and J called. Missing clones are a known gap in these copies; in checked studies unresolved V genes cover under half, and the rest lacks a known reason. Clone size and the V and J calls come from that table; the DNA yielded D and trimming. The sample includes about 59,000 clones, with over 75% observed a single time. The top ten hold 13% of the sample.

Notes on this clone: No cognate antigen has been identified for it. No much larger clone exists at a distance of one base, and base qualities are not known.

The rearrangement combines TRBV6-4 with TRBJ2-6; the D gene is not confidently resolved. The sequences come from PBMCs, collected before anti-PD-1 treatment. This TCR was recovered from a human donor with basal cell carcinoma. For the CDR3, the sequence is CASSDWGNYSGANVLTF. The sequence in DNA is TGTGCCAGCAGTGATTGGGGAAACTACTCTGGGGCCAACGTCCTGACTTTC.